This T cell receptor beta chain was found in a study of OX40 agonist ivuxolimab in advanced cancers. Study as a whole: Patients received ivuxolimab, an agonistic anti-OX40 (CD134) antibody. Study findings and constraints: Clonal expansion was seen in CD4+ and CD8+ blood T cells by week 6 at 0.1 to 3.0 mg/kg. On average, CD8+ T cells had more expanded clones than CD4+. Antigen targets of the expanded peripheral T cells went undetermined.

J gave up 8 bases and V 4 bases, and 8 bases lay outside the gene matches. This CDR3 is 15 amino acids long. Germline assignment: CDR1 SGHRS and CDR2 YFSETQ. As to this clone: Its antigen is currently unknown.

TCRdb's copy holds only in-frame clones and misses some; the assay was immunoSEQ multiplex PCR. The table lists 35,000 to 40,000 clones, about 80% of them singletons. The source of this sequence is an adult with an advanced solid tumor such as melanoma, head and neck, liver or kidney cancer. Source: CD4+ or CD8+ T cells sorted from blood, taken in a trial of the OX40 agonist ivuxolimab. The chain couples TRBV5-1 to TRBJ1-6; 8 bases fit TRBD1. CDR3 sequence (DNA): TGCGCCAGCAGCCCCCGGACAGGGCTGGATTCACCCCTCCACTTT. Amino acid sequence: CASSPRTGLDSPLHF.